These 2 T cell receptor beta chains originate from one sample sequenced in a study of blood T cell repertoires in COVID-19. Clones were sequenced by immunoSEQ multiplex PCR, and TCRdb holds only the in-frame ones, with some missing. The sample carries approximately 400,000 clones, approximately 89% recorded once. Material: PBMCs or T cells enriched from blood (not recorded which). Receptors were obtained from a man under 40 who had recovered from COVID-19.

This sequence joins TRBV6-5 and TRBJ1-2; the D is unclear. V was pared by 0 bases and J by 5 bases, with 16 bases between. Germline V gives CDR1 MNHEY, CDR2 SVGAGI. The CDR3 is 16 residues long. The CDR3 bases are TGTGCCAGCAGTTACTCGATAACAGCCCTTGCGTATGGCTACACCTTC. Protein sequence: CASSYSITALAYGYTF.

This clone is a singleton in its sample. The CDR3 sequence: CASSQDLGGLTEAFF. The CDR3 DNA reads TGCGCCAGCAGCCAAGATCTAGGAGGGCTCACTGAAGCTTTCTTT. The chain uses TRBV4-1 and TRBJ1-1; D is uncertain. The CDR3 sequence is 15 residues long. Germline loops: CDR1 MGHRA, CDR2 YSYEKL. Trimming stripped 0 bases from V and 4 bases from J, with 12 bases between.